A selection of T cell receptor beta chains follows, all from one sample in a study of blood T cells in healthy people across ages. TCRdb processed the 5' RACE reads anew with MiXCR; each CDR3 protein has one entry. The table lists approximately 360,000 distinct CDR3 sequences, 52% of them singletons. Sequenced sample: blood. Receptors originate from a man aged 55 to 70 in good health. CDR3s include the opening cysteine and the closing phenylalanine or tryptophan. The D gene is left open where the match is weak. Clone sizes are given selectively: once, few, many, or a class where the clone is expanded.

CDR3nt: TGCGCCAGCAGCCCGGGACTAGCGGAGTACAATGAGCAGTACTTC; CDR3aa: CASSPGLAEYNEQYF; j_gene: TRBJ2-7; abundance: NA; d_gene: TRBD2; v_gene: TRBV4-3
CDR3nt: TGTGCCACCAGCCCCCACGGGGGAGAAGACTACACCTTC; CDR3aa: CATSPHGGEDYTF; j_gene: TRBJ1-2; abundance: NA; d_gene: NA; v_gene: TRBV15
CDR3nt: TGTGCCAGCAGCACTAGGATGGGGGGGCCTACCTACGAGCAGTACTTC; CDR3aa: CASSTRMGGPTYEQYF; j_gene: TRBJ2-7; abundance: NA; d_gene: NA; v_gene: TRBV7-8
CDR3nt: TGCGCCAGCAGCCCCTTCGGAGCCAGCTCCTACAATGAGCAGTTCTTC; CDR3aa: CASSPFGASSYNEQFF; j_gene: TRBJ2-1; abundance: NA; d_gene: NA; v_gene: TRBV5-1
CDR3nt: TGTGCCAGCAGTGAAGCAGGGTGGACTAATGAAAAACTGTTTTTT; CDR3aa: CASSEAGWTNEKLFF; j_gene: TRBJ1-4; abundance: once; d_gene: NA; v_gene: TRBV2
CDR3nt: TGCGCCAGCAGCTTGGGGGGTGCTGGGGCCAACGTCCTGACTTTC; CDR3aa: CASSLGGAGANVLTF; j_gene: TRBJ2-6; abundance: many; d_gene: NA; v_gene: TRBV7-2
CDR3nt: TGTGCCTGGAGGAAACAGGGTGAAGGACCCCTCCACTTT; CDR3aa: CAWRKQGEGPLHF; j_gene: TRBJ1-6; abundance: few; d_gene: NA; v_gene: TRBV30
CDR3nt: TGTGCCAGCAGGAAGTACCAGGGGGCGCAAGGGGCCAACGTCCTGACTTTC; CDR3aa: CASRKYQGAQGANVLTF; j_gene: TRBJ2-6; abundance: NA; d_gene: TRBD1; v_gene: TRBV3-1
CDR3nt: TGTGCCAGCAGTTTATTAGGGAACACTGAAGCTTTCTTT; CDR3aa: CASSLLGNTEAFF; j_gene: TRBJ1-1; abundance: few; d_gene: NA; v_gene: TRBV27
CDR3nt: TGTGCCAGCAGTTTCACTAGCGGGAACGCAGATACGCAGTATTTT; CDR3aa: CASSFTSGNADTQYF; j_gene: TRBJ2-3; abundance: NA; d_gene: TRBD2; v_gene: TRBV12-3/TRBV12-4
CDR3nt: TGTGCCAGCAGCCAGACAGGGGCAGATACGCAGTATTTT; CDR3aa: CASSQTGADTQYF; j_gene: TRBJ2-3; abundance: few; d_gene: TRBD1; v_gene: TRBV5-6
CDR3nt: TGTGCCAGCAGCCCTCGGCTAGCGGGGACTAGCGAGCAGTACTTC; CDR3aa: CASSPRLAGTSEQYF; j_gene: TRBJ2-7; abundance: NA; d_gene: TRBD2; v_gene: TRBV7-2
CDR3nt: TGTGCCAGTAGTATCGGGGCGAACGTTAACTATGGCTACACCTTC; CDR3aa: CASSIGANVNYGYTF; j_gene: TRBJ1-2; abundance: NA; d_gene: NA; v_gene: TRBV19
CDR3nt: TGTGCCAGCAGTGCCTCGGAGCGAGGAGATACGCAGTATTTT; CDR3aa: CASSASERGDTQYF; j_gene: TRBJ2-3; abundance: once; d_gene: NA; v_gene: TRBV6-4
CDR3nt: TGTGCCATCAGTCCGGGACTCCCAAACGAGCAGTACTTC; CDR3aa: CAISPGLPNEQYF; j_gene: TRBJ2-7; abundance: NA; d_gene: NA; v_gene: TRBV10-3
CDR3nt: TGTGCCAGCAGCCTACAGGGGGGGGGGAATGAGCAGTTCTTC; CDR3aa: CASSLQGGGNEQFF; j_gene: TRBJ2-1; abundance: NA; d_gene: NA; v_gene: TRBV7-2
CDR3nt: TGTGCCAGCAGTCTGACTAGCGGGAGACTCTGGGAGACCCAGTACTTC; CDR3aa: CASSLTSGRLWETQYF; j_gene: TRBJ2-5; abundance: NA; d_gene: TRBD2; v_gene: TRBV6-5
CDR3nt: TGTGCCAGCAGCTTCTTCACCGGCGGGATGTCCTACGAGCAGTACTTC; CDR3aa: CASSFFTGGMSYEQYF; j_gene: TRBJ2-7; abundance: few; d_gene: NA; v_gene: TRBV11-2
CDR3nt: TGCGCCAGCAGCCGCCAAAGAGGCAGGGGAGGATACGAGCAGTACTTC; CDR3aa: CASSRQRGRGGYEQYF; j_gene: TRBJ2-7; abundance: NA; d_gene: NA; v_gene: TRBV4-3
CDR3nt: TGCGCCAGCCATTTCGGGGGGGGCTCCTACAATGAGCAGTTCTTC; CDR3aa: CASHFGGGSYNEQFF; j_gene: TRBJ2-1; abundance: NA; d_gene: TRBD2; v_gene: TRBV5-1
CDR3nt: TGCGCCGGCAGCCTCACCCGAGTAAGGGATGAGCAGTACTTC; CDR3aa: CAGSLTRVRDEQYF; j_gene: TRBJ2-4; abundance: NA; d_gene: NA; v_gene: TRBV5-1
CDR3nt: TGCAGTGCTAGAGATCGGGGGCGCGGAAAAAAGACCCAGTACTTC; CDR3aa: CSARDRGRGKKTQYF; j_gene: TRBJ2-5; abundance: few; d_gene: NA; v_gene: TRBV20-1
CDR3nt: TGTGCCAGCAGATCTAGCGGGAGAGGAGAGACCCAGTACTTC; CDR3aa: CASRSSGRGETQYF; j_gene: TRBJ2-5; abundance: few; d_gene: TRBD2; v_gene: TRBV27
CDR3nt: TGTGCCAGCAGCTTTGCGAGCGGGACGTGGAATGAGCAGTTCTTC; CDR3aa: CASSFASGTWNEQFF; j_gene: TRBJ2-1; abundance: few; d_gene: TRBD2; v_gene: TRBV7-9
CDR3nt: TGTGCCAGCAGTTACGACAGGGATCAGCCCCAGCATTTT; CDR3aa: CASSYDRDQPQHF; j_gene: TRBJ1-5; abundance: NA; d_gene: TRBD1; v_gene: TRBV6-2/TRBV6-3
CDR3nt: TGTGCCAGCACCCTCCAGCGGTACAATGAGCAGTTCTTC; CDR3aa: CASTLQRYNEQFF; j_gene: TRBJ2-1; abundance: NA; d_gene: NA; v_gene: TRBV12-3/TRBV12-4
CDR3nt: TGTGCCAGCAGCCAAGAATTACAGGGTACCCAGTACTTC; CDR3aa: CASSQELQGTQYF; j_gene: TRBJ2-5; abundance: NA; d_gene: NA; v_gene: TRBV14
CDR3nt: TGCGCCAGCAGCGGACAGGGGGTCTACAATGAGCAGTACTTC; CDR3aa: CASSGQGVYNEQYF; j_gene: TRBJ2-7; abundance: NA; d_gene: TRBD1; v_gene: TRBV10-1
CDR3nt: TGTGCCAGCAGCTCTGGACAGGGGGCGGATGGCTACACCTTC; CDR3aa: CASSSGQGADGYTF; j_gene: TRBJ1-2; abundance: few; d_gene: TRBD1; v_gene: TRBV7-2
CDR3nt: TGTGCCAGCAGTCCACGTGGTATCAATCAGCCCCAGCATTTT; CDR3aa: CASSPRGINQPQHF; j_gene: TRBJ1-5; abundance: NA; d_gene: NA; v_gene: TRBV12-3/TRBV12-4
CDR3nt: TGTGCCAGCAGCCAAAACGCGGGGGGCCGCTACTACGAGCAGTACTTC; CDR3aa: CASSQNAGGRYYEQYF; j_gene: TRBJ2-7; abundance: NA; d_gene: TRBD2; v_gene: TRBV4-2
CDR3nt: TGTGCCAGCGCACGGCAAGAAGAGACCCAGTACTTC; CDR3aa: CASARQEETQYF; j_gene: TRBJ2-5; abundance: NA; d_gene: NA; v_gene: TRBV18
CDR3nt: TGTGCCAGCAGCTCTTTTTTGGGACAGGTGCTGTACGAGCAGTACTTC; CDR3aa: CASSSFLGQVLYEQYF; j_gene: TRBJ2-7; abundance: NA; d_gene: TRBD1; v_gene: TRBV11-2
CDR3nt: TGCAGTGCCTGGGACAAAACTAACTATGGCTACACCTTC; CDR3aa: CSAWDKTNYGYTF; j_gene: TRBJ1-2; abundance: once; d_gene: NA; v_gene: TRBV20-1
CDR3nt: TGCGCCAGCAGGCGGACTAGCGGCCTGAGAGAGACCCAGTACTTC; CDR3aa: CASRRTSGLRETQYF; j_gene: TRBJ2-5; abundance: NA; d_gene: TRBD2; v_gene: TRBV10-2
CDR3nt: TGTGCCAGCAGTGAAAAGAGGCGCGGCTACACCTTC; CDR3aa: CASSEKRRGYTF; j_gene: TRBJ1-2; abundance: NA; d_gene: NA; v_gene: TRBV2
CDR3nt: TGTGCCAGTAGTCCCGATCTAGCGGGAGAGGGGGATGAGCAGTTCTTC; CDR3aa: CASSPDLAGEGDEQFF; j_gene: TRBJ2-1; abundance: NA; d_gene: TRBD2; v_gene: TRBV19